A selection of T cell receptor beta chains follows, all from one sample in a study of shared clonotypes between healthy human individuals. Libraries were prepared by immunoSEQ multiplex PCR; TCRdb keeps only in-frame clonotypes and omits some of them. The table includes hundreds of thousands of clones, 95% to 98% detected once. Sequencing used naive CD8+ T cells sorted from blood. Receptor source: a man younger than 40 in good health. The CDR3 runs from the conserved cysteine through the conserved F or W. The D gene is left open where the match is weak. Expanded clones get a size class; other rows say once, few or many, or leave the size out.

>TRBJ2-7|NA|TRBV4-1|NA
TGCGCCAGCAGCCTGGGACGCGGGACCACTTACGAGCAGTACTTC
CASSLGRGTTYEQYF
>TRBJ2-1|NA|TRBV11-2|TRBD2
TGTGCCAGCACCCAAAGCGGGAGCGGGAGGGCCCACAATGAGCAGTTCTTC
CASTQSGSGRAHNEQFF
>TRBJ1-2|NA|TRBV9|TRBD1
TGTGCCAGCAGCGCCTATTGGGGGACAGCTAACTATGGCTACACCTTC
CASSAYWGTANYGYTF
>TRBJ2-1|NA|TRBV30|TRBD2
TGTGCCTGGAGTACGGGAGCGGGGGATGAGCAGTTCTTC
CAWSTGAGDEQFF
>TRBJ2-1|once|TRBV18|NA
TGTGCCAGCTCATTTGAGGCTAGTTACAATGAGCAGTTCTTC
CASSFEASYNEQFF
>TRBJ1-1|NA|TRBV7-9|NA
TGTGCCAGCAGCCTAGAAAGGGTGGGGAACACTGAAGCTTTCTTT
CASSLERVGNTEAFF
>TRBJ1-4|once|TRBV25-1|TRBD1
TGTGCCAGCAGTGAATTAATCCACAGGGGCACTAATGAAAAACTGTTTTTT
CASSELIHRGTNEKLFF
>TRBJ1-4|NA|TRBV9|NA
TGTGCCAGCAGCGTAGAGGTGGGACCCGATGAAAAACTGTTTTTT
CASSVEVGPDEKLFF
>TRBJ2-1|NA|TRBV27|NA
TGTGCCAGCAGTCTACCACCCAGCTACAATGAGCAGTTCTTC
CASSLPPSYNEQFF
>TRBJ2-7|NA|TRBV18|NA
TGTGCCAGCTCACTAACCGGGCCCCAATACGAGCAGTACTTC
CASSLTGPQYEQYF
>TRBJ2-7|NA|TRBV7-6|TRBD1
TGTGCCAGCAGCCCCACAGGGGGCTCCTACGAGCAGTACTTC
CASSPTGGSYEQYF
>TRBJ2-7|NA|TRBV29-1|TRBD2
TGCAGCGTTGAGCTAGCGGCCTACGAGCAGTACTTC
CSVELAAYEQYF
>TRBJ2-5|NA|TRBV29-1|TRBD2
TGCAGCAGTAGACTAGCGGGAGAAGAAGAGACCCAGTACTTC
CSSRLAGEEETQYF
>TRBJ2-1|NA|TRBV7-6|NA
TGTGCCAGCAGCCCCAGGGGAGGGAGGAATGAGCAGTTCTTC
CASSPRGGRNEQFF
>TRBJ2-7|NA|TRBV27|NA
TGTGCCAGCAGTCTAGGGGAATTCGGCTACGAGCAGTACTTC
CASSLGEFGYEQYF
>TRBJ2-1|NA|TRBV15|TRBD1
TGTGCCACCAGCAGAGGCCGACAGGGCTCCTACAATGAGCAGTTCTTC
CATSRGRQGSYNEQFF
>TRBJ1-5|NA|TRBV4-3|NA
TGCGCCAGCAGCCAAGAATGGGGGACTCATCAGCCCCAGCATTTT
CASSQEWGTHQPQHF
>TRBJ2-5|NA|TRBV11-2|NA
TGTGCCAGCGGGGGCCTAGGGGAGACCCAGTACTTC
CASGGLGETQYF
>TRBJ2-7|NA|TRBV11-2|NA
TGTGCCAGCAGCTTAGCCAGGGAGTGGTACGAGCAGTACTTC
CASSLAREWYEQYF
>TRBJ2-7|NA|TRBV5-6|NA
TGTGCCAGCACCCCTGACGGCAGAAGCGAGCAGTACTTC
CASTPDGRSEQYF
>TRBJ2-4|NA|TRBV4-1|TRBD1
TGCGCCAGCAGCCAAGAGATTGGTCCCGTTTTCGGGACAGGGAACATTCAGTACTTC
CASSQEIGPVFGTGNIQYF
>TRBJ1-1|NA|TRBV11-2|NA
TGTGCCAGCAGCTACACACAGGGAGGCACTGAAGCTTTCTTT
CASSYTQGGTEAFF
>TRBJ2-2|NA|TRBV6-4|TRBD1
TGTGCCAGCAGTGAACTATCGGACAGGGGACCGAACACCGGGGAGCTGTTTTTT
CASSELSDRGPNTGELFF
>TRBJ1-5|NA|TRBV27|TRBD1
TGTGCCAGCAGTTTAGTTGGACAGGGGAATCAGCCCCAGCATTTT
CASSLVGQGNQPQHF
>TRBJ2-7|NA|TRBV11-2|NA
TGTGCCAGCAGCATTGCCGGGGGCAGCGCGTTCTCCTACGAGCAGTACTTC
CASSIAGGSAFSYEQYF
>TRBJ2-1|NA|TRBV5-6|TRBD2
TGTGCCAGCAGCTGGGGACTAGCGGGAGTCAATGAGCAGTTCTTC
CASSWGLAGVNEQFF
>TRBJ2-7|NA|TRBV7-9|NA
TGTGCCAGCAGCGGATTCCGGGACGGTGGCTCCTACGAGCAGTACTTC
CASSGFRDGGSYEQYF
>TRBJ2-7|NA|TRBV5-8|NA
TGTGCCAGCAGCTTGGGCAGAGGTCACTTCTACGAGCAGTACTTC
CASSLGRGHFYEQYF
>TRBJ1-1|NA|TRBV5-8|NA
TGTGCCAGCAGCCCCCCGCGAGGTGAAGCTTTCTTT
CASSPPRGEAFF
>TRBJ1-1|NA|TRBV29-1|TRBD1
TGCAGCGTTGAATTACAGGGGATAGGCGCTGAAGCTTTCTTT
CSVELQGIGAEAFF
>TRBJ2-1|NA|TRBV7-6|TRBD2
TGTGCCAGCACCGTAGGGACTAGCGGGACTAATGAGCAGTTCTTC
CASTVGTSGTNEQFF
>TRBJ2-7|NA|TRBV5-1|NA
TGCGCCAGCAGCTTGGGAGCGGAGGGATACTACGAGCAGTACTTC
CASSLGAEGYYEQYF
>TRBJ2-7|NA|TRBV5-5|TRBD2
TGTGCCAGCAGCTCACTAGCGGGAGACGAGCAGTACTTC
CASSSLAGDEQYF
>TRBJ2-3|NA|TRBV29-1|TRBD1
TGCAGCGTTGGGGGACAGGGACTGACAGATACGCAGTATTTT
CSVGGQGLTDTQYF
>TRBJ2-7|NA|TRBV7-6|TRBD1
TGTGCCAGCAGCGCCACAGGGGAAACCTACGAGCAGTACTTC
CASSATGETYEQYF
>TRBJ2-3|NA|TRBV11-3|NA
TGTGCCAGCAGTCAGAGGGGTTCAGATACGCAGTATTTT
CASSQRGSDTQYF
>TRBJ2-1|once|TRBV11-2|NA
TGTGCCAGCAGCCCAGCCGGGCAAGCGAGGTCCTACAATGAGCAGTTCTTC
CASSPAGQARSYNEQFF
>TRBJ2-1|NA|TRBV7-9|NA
TGTGCCAGCAGCTCGTCAGCCAATGAGCAGTTCTTC
CASSSSANEQFF
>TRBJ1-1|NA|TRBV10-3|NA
TGTGCCATCAGGACAGGCATGAACACTGAAGCTTTCTTT
CAIRTGMNTEAFF
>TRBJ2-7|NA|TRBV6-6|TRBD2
TGTGCCAGCAGCGGGACTAGCGTAAACCGGAAGCAGTACTTC
CASSGTSVNRKQYF
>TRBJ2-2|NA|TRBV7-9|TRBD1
TGTGCCAGCAGCCTTACAGGGGATCGGGACGGGGAGCTGTTTTTT
CASSLTGDRDGELFF
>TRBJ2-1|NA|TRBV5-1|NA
TGCGCCAGCAGCTCAGGGGAAGGGTACAATGAGCAGTTCTTC
CASSSGEGYNEQFF
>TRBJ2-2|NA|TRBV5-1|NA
TGCGCCAGCAGCGGCCAGGGTGGTCGGGCCACCGGGGAGCTGTTTTTT
CASSGQGGRATGELFF
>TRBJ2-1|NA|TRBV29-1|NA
TGCAGCGTTTTAGCAGGGCTAGTTTTCAATGAGCAGTTCTTC
CSVLAGLVFNEQFF
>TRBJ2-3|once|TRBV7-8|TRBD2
TGTGCCAGCAGCTTCGAGACTAGCGGGGGGGGCTCTAGCACAGATACGCAGTATTTT
CASSFETSGGGSSTDTQYF
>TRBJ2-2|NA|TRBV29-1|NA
TGCAGCGTTGAGGCCCGAGACAGCGGAAGGGGGGAGCTGTTTTTT
CSVEARDSGRGELFF
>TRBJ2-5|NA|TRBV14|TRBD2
TGTGCCAGCAGCCAAGCTTGGCTAGCGGGATTTCAAGAGACCCAGTACTTC
CASSQAWLAGFQETQYF
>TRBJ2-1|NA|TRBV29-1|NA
TGCAGCGTCCGAACCGGGACAATGAATGAGCAGTTCTTC
CSVRTGTMNEQFF
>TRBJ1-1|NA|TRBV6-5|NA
TGTGCCAGCAGTTCCACCGGGACATCCAACACTGAAGCTTTCTTT
CASSSTGTSNTEAFF
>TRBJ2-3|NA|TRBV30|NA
TGTGCCTGGGCAACGGTGATGGTCACAGATACGCAGTATTTT
CAWATVMVTDTQYF
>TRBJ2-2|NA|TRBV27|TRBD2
TGTGCCAGCAGCTTCCGATCCCGGGAGGACACCGGGGAGCTGTTTTTT
CASSFRSREDTGELFF
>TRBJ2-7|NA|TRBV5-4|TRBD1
TGTGCCAGCAGCTCGGGGACAGACAGCCCAATTTACGAGCAGTACTTC
CASSSGTDSPIYEQYF
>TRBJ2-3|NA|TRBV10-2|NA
TGCGCCAGCAGCGAAGCAAGGGATACGCAGTATTTT
CASSEARDTQYF
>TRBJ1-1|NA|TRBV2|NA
TGTGCCAGCCCGGTGAACACTGAAGCTTTCTTT
CASPVNTEAFF
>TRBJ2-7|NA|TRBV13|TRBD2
TGTGCCAGCAGCTTACGGCGGGAGGAGGGCGAGCAGTACTTC
CASSLRREEGEQYF
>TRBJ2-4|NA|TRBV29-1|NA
TGCAGCGTTGAAGGACAGAAAAACATTCAGTACTTC
CSVEGQKNIQYF
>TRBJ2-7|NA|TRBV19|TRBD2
TGTGCCAGTAGGATAGCGGGGACCTCCTACGAGCAGTACTTC
CASRIAGTSYEQYF